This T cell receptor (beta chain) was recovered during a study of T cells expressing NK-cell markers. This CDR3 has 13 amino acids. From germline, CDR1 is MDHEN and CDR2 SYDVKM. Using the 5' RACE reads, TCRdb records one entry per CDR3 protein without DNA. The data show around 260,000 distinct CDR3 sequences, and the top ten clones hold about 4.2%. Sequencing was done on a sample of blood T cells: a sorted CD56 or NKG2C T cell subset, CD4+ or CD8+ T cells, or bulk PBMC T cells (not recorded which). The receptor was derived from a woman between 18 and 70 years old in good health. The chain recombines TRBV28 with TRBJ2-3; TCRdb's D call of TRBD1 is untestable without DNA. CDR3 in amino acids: CASTPSATDTQYF.